This T cell receptor beta chain is from a study of metastatic and nonmetastatic thyroid tumors. Study-level background: Repertoires from blood and tumor or nodule tissue of malignant and benign thyroid patients were compared. Regarding the study as a whole: Versus benign nodules, malignant thyroid tumors reportedly had significantly higher TCR beta diversity, in blood and tumor.

Not a single patient had been given any form of treatment at any point before undergoing thyroid surgery. By frequency in the sample, this clone is medium-sized. Its target is unknown. In the original processing: CDR3 differences across clinicopathological groups were used to build a distant-metastasis classifier for papillary thyroid cancer. TCRdb reanalyzed the PCR reads via MiXCR. These V and J calls are TCRdb output, not the study's own analysis. The sample yields about 7,000 clones, around 33% seen once. V lost 6 bases, J lost 8 bases, and 18 bases lay in between. CDR1 is SGHRS, CDR2 YFSETQ, per germline. The CDR3 runs 14 residues.

The TCR was taken from a female donor with papillary thyroid cancer or a benign thyroid nodule (not recorded which). Some clones in this sample may be carry-over from other donors' samples. Material: adjacent normal tissue. The chain recombines TRBV5-1 with TRBJ2-1; weak D call: TRBD1 (6 bases). The CDR3 reads CASNEGRGVYEQFF. Here the CDR3 DNA reads TGCGCCAGCAATGAGGGCAGGGGAGTCTATGAGCAGTTCTTC. Complete variable domain (other parts from reference TRBV5-1 and TRBJ2-1): KAGVTQTPRYLIKTRGQQVTLSCSPISGHRSVSWYQQTPGQGLQFLFEYFSETQRNKGNFPGRFSGRQFSNSRSEMNVSTLELGDSALYLCASNEGRGVYEQFFGPGTRLTVL.